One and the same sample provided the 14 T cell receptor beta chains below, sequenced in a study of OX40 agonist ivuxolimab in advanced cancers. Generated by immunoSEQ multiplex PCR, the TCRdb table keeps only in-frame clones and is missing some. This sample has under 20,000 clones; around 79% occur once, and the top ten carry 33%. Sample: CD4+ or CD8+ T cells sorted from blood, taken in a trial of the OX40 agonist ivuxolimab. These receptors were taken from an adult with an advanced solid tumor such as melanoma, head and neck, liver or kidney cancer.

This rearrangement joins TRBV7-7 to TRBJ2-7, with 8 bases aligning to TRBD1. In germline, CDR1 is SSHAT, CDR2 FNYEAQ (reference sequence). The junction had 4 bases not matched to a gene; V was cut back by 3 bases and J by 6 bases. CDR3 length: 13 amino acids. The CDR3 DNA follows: TGTGCCAGCAGCTTTGGACAGGGCCTCGAGCAGTACTTC. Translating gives CASSFGQGLEQYF. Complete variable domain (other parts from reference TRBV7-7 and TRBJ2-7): GAGVSQSPRYKVTKRGQDVTLRCDPISSHATLYWYQQALGQGPEFLTYFNYEAQPDKSGLPSDRFSAERPEGSISTLTIQRTEQRDSAMYRCASSFGQGLEQYFGPGTRLTVT.

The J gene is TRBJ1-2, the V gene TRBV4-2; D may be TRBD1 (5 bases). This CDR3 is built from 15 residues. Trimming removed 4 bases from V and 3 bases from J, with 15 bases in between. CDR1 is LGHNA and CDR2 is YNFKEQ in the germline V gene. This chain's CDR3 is CASSPGAPAYYGYTF. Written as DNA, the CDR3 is TGTGCCAGCAGCCCCGGGGCGCCGGCCTACTATGGCTACACCTTC.

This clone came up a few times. This chain's CDR3 is CASSDESQGQYF. The CDR3, as DNA: TGTGCCAGCAGTGACGAATCACAGGGACAGTACTTC. J is TRBJ2-7 and V is TRBV2; a possible D gene is TRBD1 (6 bases). The CDR3 covers 12 residues. Per germline, CDR1 SNHLY and CDR2 FYNNEI. V dropped 3 bases and J dropped 10 bases, with 13 bases sitting between them.

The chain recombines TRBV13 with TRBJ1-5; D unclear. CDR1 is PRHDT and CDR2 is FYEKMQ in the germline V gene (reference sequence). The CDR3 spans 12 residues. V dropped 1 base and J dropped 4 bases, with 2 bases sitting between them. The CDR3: CASSLVNQPQHF. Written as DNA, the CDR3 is TGTGCCAGCAGCTTAGTTAATCAGCCCCAGCATTTT.

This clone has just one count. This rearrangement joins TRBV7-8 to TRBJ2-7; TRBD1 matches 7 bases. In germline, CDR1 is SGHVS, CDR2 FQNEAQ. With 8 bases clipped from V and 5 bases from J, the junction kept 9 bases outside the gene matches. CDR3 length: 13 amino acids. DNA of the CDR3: TGTGCCAGCGGACCGGGACAGCTGGACGAGCAGTACTTC. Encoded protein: CASGPGQLDEQYF.

CDR3 in amino acids: CASSRDISYEQYF. The DNA for the CDR3 is TGTGCCAGCAGCCGGGACATCTCCTACGAGCAGTACTTC. The gene calls are TRBV7-9 and TRBJ2-7; D perhaps matches TRBD1 (6 bases). Looked up from germline, CDR1 is SEHNR and CDR2 is FQNEAQ (reference sequence). The CDR3 is made up of 13 amino acids. The V gene lost 5 bases and the J gene lost 0 bases, with 8 bases spanning the gap.

The CDR3 loop reads CASSSCGTGTYEQYF. The CDR3 DNA reads TGTGCCAGCAGCAGTTGCGGGACAGGAACCTACGAGCAGTACTTC. The chain has TRBV21-1 and TRBJ2-7; TRBD1, the D gene given by the table, was not confirmed from the DNA. TRBV21-1 is labeled a pseudogene. The CDR3 has 15 amino acids.

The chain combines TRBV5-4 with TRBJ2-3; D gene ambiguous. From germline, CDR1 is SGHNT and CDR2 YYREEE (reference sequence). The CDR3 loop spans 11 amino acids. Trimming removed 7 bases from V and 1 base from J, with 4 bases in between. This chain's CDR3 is CASGRTDTQYF. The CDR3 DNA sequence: TGTGCCAGCGGACGCACAGATACGCAGTATTTT.

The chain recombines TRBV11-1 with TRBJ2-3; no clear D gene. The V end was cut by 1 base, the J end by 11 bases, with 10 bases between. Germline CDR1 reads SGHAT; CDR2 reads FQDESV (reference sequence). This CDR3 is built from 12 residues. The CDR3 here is CASSLVEGWQYF. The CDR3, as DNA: TGTGCCAGCAGCTTAGTGGAAGGGTGGCAGTATTTT. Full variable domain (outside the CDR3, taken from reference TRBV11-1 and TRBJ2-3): EAEVAQSPRYKITEKSQAVAFWCDPISGHATLYWYRQILGQGPELLVQFQDESVVDDSQLPKDRFSAERLKGVDSTLKIQPAELGDSAMYLCASSLVEGWQYFGPGTRLTVL.

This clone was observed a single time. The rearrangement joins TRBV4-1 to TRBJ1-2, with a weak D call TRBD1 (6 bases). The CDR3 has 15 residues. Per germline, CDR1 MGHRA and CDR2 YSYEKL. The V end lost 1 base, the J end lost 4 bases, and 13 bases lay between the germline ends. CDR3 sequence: CASSQGPGQIYGYTF. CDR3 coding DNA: TGCGCCAGCAGCCAAGGCCCTGGACAGATCTATGGCTACACCTTC.

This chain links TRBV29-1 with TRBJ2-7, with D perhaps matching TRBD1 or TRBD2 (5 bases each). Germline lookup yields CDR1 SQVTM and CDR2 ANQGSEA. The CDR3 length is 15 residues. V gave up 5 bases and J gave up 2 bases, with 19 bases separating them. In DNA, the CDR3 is TGCAGCGTTTGGGGACGCCTGGAACACGCCTACGAGCAGTACTTC. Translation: CSVWGRLEHAYEQYF.

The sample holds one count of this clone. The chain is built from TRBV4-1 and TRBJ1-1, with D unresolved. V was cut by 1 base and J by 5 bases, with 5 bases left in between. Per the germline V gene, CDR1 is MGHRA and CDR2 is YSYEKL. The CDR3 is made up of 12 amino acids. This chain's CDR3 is CASSQAGTEAFF. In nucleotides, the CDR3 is TGCGCCAGCAGCCAAGCGGGGACTGAAGCTTTCTTT.

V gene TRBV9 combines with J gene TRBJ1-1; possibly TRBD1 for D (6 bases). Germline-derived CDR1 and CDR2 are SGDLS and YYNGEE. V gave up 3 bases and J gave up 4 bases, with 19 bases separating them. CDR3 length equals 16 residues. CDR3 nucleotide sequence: TGTGCCAGCAGCGGCCGACGGGACTTAGGGGGCACTGAAGCTTTCTTT. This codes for CASSGRRDLGGTEAFF.

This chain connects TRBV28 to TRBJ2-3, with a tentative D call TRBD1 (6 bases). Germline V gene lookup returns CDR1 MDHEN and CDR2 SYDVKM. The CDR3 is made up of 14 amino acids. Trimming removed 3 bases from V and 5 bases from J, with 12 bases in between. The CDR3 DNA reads TGTGCCAGCAGTTTTGCAGGGGAAGAAGATACGCAGTATTTT. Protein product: CASSFAGEEDTQYF.